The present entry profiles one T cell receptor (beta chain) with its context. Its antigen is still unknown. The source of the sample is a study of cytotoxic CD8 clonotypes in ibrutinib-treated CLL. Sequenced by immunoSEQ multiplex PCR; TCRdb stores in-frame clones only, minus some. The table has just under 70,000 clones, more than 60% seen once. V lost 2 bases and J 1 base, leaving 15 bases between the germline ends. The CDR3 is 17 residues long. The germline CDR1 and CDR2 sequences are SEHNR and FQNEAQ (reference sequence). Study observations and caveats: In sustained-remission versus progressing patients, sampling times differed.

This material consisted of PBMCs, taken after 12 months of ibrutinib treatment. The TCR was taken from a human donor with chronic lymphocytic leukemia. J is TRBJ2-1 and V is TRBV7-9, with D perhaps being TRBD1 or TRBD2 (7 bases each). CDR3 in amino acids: CASSLRAGGVSYNEQFF. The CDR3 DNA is TGTGCCAGCAGCTTACGCGCAGGGGGGGTTTCCTACAATGAGCAGTTCTTC.